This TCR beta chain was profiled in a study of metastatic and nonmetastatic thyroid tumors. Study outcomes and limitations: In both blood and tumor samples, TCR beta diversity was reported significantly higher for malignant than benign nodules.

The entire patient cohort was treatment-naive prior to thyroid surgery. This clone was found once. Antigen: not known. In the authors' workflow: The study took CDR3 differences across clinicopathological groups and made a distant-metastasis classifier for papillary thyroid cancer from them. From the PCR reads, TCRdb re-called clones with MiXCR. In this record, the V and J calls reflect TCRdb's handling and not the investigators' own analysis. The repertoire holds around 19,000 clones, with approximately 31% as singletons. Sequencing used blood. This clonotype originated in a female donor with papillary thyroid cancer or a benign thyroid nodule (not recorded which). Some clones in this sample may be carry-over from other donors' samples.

CDR3 sequence reads: CASRPGGGFSYEQYF. The DNA for the CDR3 is TGTGCCAGCAGACCGGGGGGCGGCTTCTCCTACGAGCAGTACTTC. The gene calls are TRBV7-2 and TRBJ2-7, with D maybe TRBD2 (7 bases). Germline CDR1 and CDR2: SGHTA and FQGNSA. The CDR3 is 15 residues long. V lost 6 bases and J 0 bases, leaving 15 bases between the germline ends.